These 18 T cell receptor beta chains were all obtained from the same sample, sequenced in a study of cytomegalovirus exposure and HLA in healthy donors. The PCR used 60 Vbeta and 13 Jbeta primers. The method was immunoSEQ multiplex PCR; TCRdb's version includes in-frame clones alone and lacks a portion of them. Of roughly 80,000 clones listed, 65% to 70% are singletons. Sequenced sample: PBMCs. Receptor source: a woman between 45 and 65 years old in good health and CMV-seropositive.

The genes are TRBV29-1 and TRBJ1-2; D perhaps matches TRBD1 (6 bases). V was shortened by 4 bases and J by 6 bases, with 9 bases between the two germline ends. The CDR3 length is 11 residues. CDR1 and CDR2 (germline): SQVTM, ANQGSEA. This chain's CDR3 is CSVGRGNGYTF. In DNA, the CDR3 is TGCAGCGTTGGCAGGGGTAATGGCTACACCTTC.

The genes are TRBV7-3 and TRBJ2-5, with no clear D. Looked up from germline, CDR1 is SGHTA and CDR2 is FQGTGA. This CDR3 is built from 13 residues. Trimming removed 5 bases from V and 1 base from J, with 8 bases in between. This CDR3 reads CASSATSQETQYF. As DNA, the CDR3 is TGTGCCAGCAGCGCAACATCCCAAGAGACCCAGTACTTC.

The V and J genes are TRBV18 and TRBJ1-3; D remains unclear. The CDR3 consists of 17 residues. Trimming left V 4 bases short and J 0 bases short, with 16 bases between. The germline gives CDR1 KGHSH, CDR2 LQKENI. The CDR3: CASSHLQAANSGNTIYF. CDR3 bases: TGTGCCAGCTCACATCTCCAGGCAGCCAACTCTGGAAACACCATATATTTT.

V is TRBV5-6 and J is TRBJ2-7, with D possibly matching TRBD1 (6 bases). In germline, CDR1 is SGHDT, CDR2 YYEEEE. The CDR3 runs to 15 residues. V lost 4 bases, J lost 2 bases, and 16 bases lay in between. The CDR3: CASSLLDPGAYEQYF. As DNA, the CDR3 is TGTGCCAGCAGCCTGCTGGACCCAGGGGCCTACGAGCAGTACTTC.

This chain links TRBV27 with TRBJ1-1; no definite D call. Trimming left V 3 bases short and J 5 bases short, with 10 bases between. The CDR3 contains 13 residues. CDR1 is MNHEY and CDR2 is SMNVEV in the germline V gene (reference sequence). The CDR3 nucleotides read TGTGCCAGCAGTTTCTTGGCGGAGACTGAAGCTTTCTTT. Protein: CASSFLAETEAFF.

This sequence joins TRBV7-9 and TRBJ2-2, with 7 bases that match TRBD1. Germline V CDR1 and CDR2: SEHNR, FQNEAQ (reference sequence). CDR3 size: 14 residues. The trim removed 7 bases at V and 6 bases at J, leaving 8 bases unmatched. CDR3 loop: CASTRTGASGELFF. The CDR3 DNA sequence: TGTGCCAGCACAAGGACAGGAGCCTCCGGGGAGCTGTTTTTT.

This chain uses TRBV27 with TRBJ1-6; D gene unclear. The V gene lost 6 bases and the J gene lost 10 bases, with 10 bases spanning the gap. The CDR3 is made up of 12 amino acids. In germline, CDR1 is MNHEY, CDR2 SMNVEV (reference sequence). The CDR3, as DNA: TGTGCCAGCAGACTCCCGGGGTCACCCCTCCACTTT. Translating it yields CASRLPGSPLHF.

This clone occurred a few times. The rearrangement joins TRBV28 to TRBJ1-6; D may be TRBD1 (5 bases). CDR3 size: 14 residues. Between the trimmed V and J ends, which lost 5 bases and 9 bases, there was a span of 14 bases. Germline assignment: CDR1 MDHEN and CDR2 SYDVKM. CDR3 sequence reads: CASSRAWGGSPLHF. CDR3 DNA: TGTGCCAGCAGTCGCGCATGGGGGGGTTCACCCCTCCACTTT.

The chain combines TRBV19 with TRBJ1-2; D remains unclear. Trimming removed 1 base at V and 5 bases at J, with 8 bases between. Germline assignment: CDR1 LNHDA and CDR2 SQIVND (reference sequence). The CDR3 sequence is 13 residues long. The CDR3 bases are TGTGCCAGTAGTATAGGACAACTTTATGGCTACACCTTC. This gives the protein CASSIGQLYGYTF.

The chain couples TRBV18 to TRBJ2-6; TRBD1 agrees at 7 bases. The CDR3 extends over 16 amino acids. Germline CDR1 and CDR2: KGHSH and LQKENI. J was trimmed by 2 bases and V by 3 bases; bases with no gene match: 4. CDR3 region: CASSPTGVAGANVLTF. The CDR3 DNA reads as TGTGCCAGCTCACCCACAGGGGTGGCTGGGGCCAACGTCCTGACTTTC.

This clone has just a few counts. This chain joins TRBV7-3 and TRBJ2-3; 12 positions match TRBD2. Trimming cost V 6 bases and J 1 base; bases outside gene matches: 5. Germline V gene lookup returns CDR1 SGHTA and CDR2 FQGTGA. The CDR3 totals 16 residues. The CDR3 DNA reads as TGTGCCAGCAGTCATTCTAGCGGGGGGGGCACAGATACGCAGTATTTT. Translated, it gives CASSHSSGGGTDTQYF. The variable domain in full, with the rest retrieved from reference TRBV7-3 and TRBJ2-3, is GAGVSQTPSNKVTEKGKYVELRCDPISGHTALYWYRQSLGQGPEFLIYFQGTGAADDSGLPNDRFFAVRPEGSVSTLKIQRTERGDSAVYLCASSHSSGGGTDTQYFGPGTRLTVL.

The V gene is TRBV7-8, the J gene TRBJ1-1, with D possibly TRBD1 on 5 matching bases. This CDR3 has 14 amino acids. Per the germline V gene, CDR1 is SGHVS and CDR2 is FQNEAQ. V lost 7 bases and J 0 bases, leaving 12 bases between the germline ends. DNA of the CDR3: TGTGCCAGCAATCCGACAGCGATGAACACTGAAGCTTTCTTT. Its protein product is CASNPTAMNTEAFF.

The chain combines TRBV4-2 with TRBJ2-7, with 7 bases lining up with TRBD2. The trim removed 0 bases at V and 7 bases at J, leaving 12 bases unmatched. This CDR3 has 16 residues. Germline V CDR1 and CDR2: LGHNA, YNFKEQ. The DNA of the CDR3 is TGTGCCAGCAGCCAAGAGGGCATCGCGGGGGAGGGTGAGCAGTACTTC. Amino acids: CASSQEGIAGEGEQYF.

This rearrangement joins TRBV5-1 to TRBJ1-6; 8 bases line up with TRBD1. The CDR3 totals 15 residues. Germline lookup yields CDR1 SGHRS and CDR2 YFSETQ. Trimming at V came to 0 bases and at J to 7 bases, leaving 3 bases not matched to a gene. The CDR3 sequence: CASSLDTGGNSPLHF. Here the CDR3 DNA reads TGCGCCAGCAGCTTGGATACAGGGGGAAATTCACCCCTCCACTTT.

V usage is TRBV5-1 and J usage is TRBJ2-3; maybe TRBD1 (5 bases). The CDR3 runs 18 residues. CDR1 SGHRS and CDR2 YFSETQ come from the germline V gene. V shed 4 bases and J shed 0 bases, with 21 bases lying between them. The CDR3 DNA reads as TGCGCCAGCAGCCCCCACGACAGCGCCGGTCGTAGCACAGATACGCAGTATTTT. Translated: CASSPHDSAGRSTDTQYF.

The CDR3 loop is CASSGGRGVAFF. CDR3 in DNA: TGTGCCAGCAGCGGCGGCAGGGGGGTAGCTTTCTTT. The chain has TRBV11-3 and TRBJ1-1; 7 nucleotides agree with TRBD1. CDR3 length: 12 amino acids. Germline CDR1 reads SGHNT; CDR2 reads YENEEA. V lost 5 bases, J lost 10 bases, and 7 bases stayed unmatched.

This clone was seen only once. This CDR3 is CASSLGGGHSNTEAFF. In DNA, the CDR3 is TGTGCCAGCAGCTTGGGGGGCGGACACTCAAACACTGAAGCTTTCTTT. The chain combines TRBV5-6 with TRBJ1-1, with D perhaps matching TRBD1 (5 bases). The CDR3 extends over 16 amino acids. From germline, CDR1 is SGHDT and CDR2 YYEEEE. Trimming left V 0 bases short and J 2 bases short, with 14 bases between.

The chain combines TRBV2 with TRBJ1-6; TRBD1 agrees at 8 bases. J was trimmed by 6 bases and V by 8 bases; bases with no gene match: 9. The CDR3 spans 15 residues. Germline-derived CDR1 and CDR2 are SNHLY and FYNNEI. DNA of the CDR3: TGTGCCAGCGTCATGGAAACAGGGGGTAATTCACCCCTCCACTTT. Translated: CASVMETGGNSPLHF.